The sequence of this TCR beta chain was determined in a study of T cell responses to AZD1222 COVID-19 vaccine. General study points: The donor group comprised mostly white British people and more females; the analysis possibly underestimated clonal diversity.

Clones were read by immunoSEQ multiplex PCR, and TCRdb kept only the in-frame ones, dropping some. The sample lists approximately 70,000 clones; over 80% were seen once. CDR1 and CDR2 from the germline V gene are GTSNPN and SVGIG (reference sequence). The CDR3 is made up of 12 amino acids. V lost 4 bases and J lost 7, with 13 bases in between. The count of this clone is one. Its target is unknown. This specimen consisted of peripheral blood, obtained on day 0 of AZD1222 vaccination. V usage is TRBV30 and J usage is TRBJ1-2, with D possibly being TRBD1 (5 bases). The source is an adult in good health. As DNA, the CDR3 is TGTGCCTGGAATATTTTCGGGGGTGGCTACACCTTC. The encoded protein is CAWNIFGGGYTF.